This TCR beta chain was retrieved from a study of siplizumab effects on memory and regulatory T cells. Assay: immunoSEQ multiplex PCR; the TCRdb copy retains only in-frame clones and omits some. The data contain about 91,000 clones, 93% of them seen just once; the ten biggest clones take up 6.5%. The V and J ends lost 6 bases and 5 bases, in that order; junction bases with no gene match: 3. Germline assignment: CDR1 LNHDA and CDR2 SQIVND (reference sequence). This CDR3 is 12 amino acids long. This sequence originates from a human donor in good health. The J gene is TRBJ1-1, the V gene TRBV19; 7 bases align to TRBD1. Material for sequencing was CD8+ T cells sorted from blood. Here the CDR3 DNA reads TGTGCCAGTAGCAACAGGGGAACTGAAGCTTTCTTT. Translating it yields CASSNRGTEAFF. The variable domain in full, completed from reference TRBV19 and TRBJ1-1, reads DGGITQSPKYLFRKEGQNVTLSCEQNLNHDAMYWYRQDPGQGLRLIYYSQIVNDFQKGDIAEGYSVSREKKESFPLTVTSAQKNPTAFYLCASSNRGTEAFFGQGTRLTVV.